The 30 T cell receptor beta chains below come from one sample, sequenced in a study of blood T cell repertoires in COVID-19. The protocol was immunoSEQ multiplex PCR, while the TCRdb copy is restricted to in-frame clones and leaves out a portion. The repertoire holds tens of thousands of clones, with roughly 82% as singletons. The sequenced material came from peripheral blood. Receptor source: a man older than 75 with acute or convalescent COVID-19.

The chain recombines TRBV28 with TRBJ2-6; tentative D call: TRBD1 (5 bases). V lost 1 base and J 4 bases, leaving 11 bases between the germline ends. Germline CDR1 is MDHEN and CDR2 is SYDVKM. This CDR3 is built from 16 residues. CDR3 DNA sequence: TGTGCCAGCAGTTTATCCGGCCAGGGAGGGGCCAACGTCCTGACTTTC. Translated, it gives CASSLSGQGGANVLTF.

The chain is built from TRBV19 and TRBJ2-3, with 13 bases lining up with TRBD2. CDR1 is LNHDA and CDR2 is SQIVND in the germline V gene (reference sequence). The CDR3 totals 14 residues. Trimming removed 10 bases from V and 8 bases from J; junction bases left unmatched: 9. CDR3: CATLPGTSGATQYF. For the CDR3, the DNA is TGTGCCACTCTACCCGGGACTAGCGGGGCTACGCAGTATTTT. Filled out from reference TRBV19 and TRBJ2-3, the complete variable domain reads DGGITQSPKYLFRKEGQNVTLSCEQNLNHDAMYWYRQDPGQGLRLIYYSQIVNDFQKGDIAEGYSVSREKKESFPLTVTSAQKNPTAFYLCATLPGTSGATQYFGPGTRLTVL.

The chain combines TRBV7-9 with TRBJ1-2; 9 bases are shared with TRBD1. The CDR3 runs 13 residues. J lost 8 bases, V lost 3 bases, and 4 bases had no gene match. The germline gives CDR1 SEHNR, CDR2 FQNEAQ (reference sequence). CDR3 amino acids: CASSLDRGKGYTF. CDR3 sequence (DNA): TGTGCCAGCAGCTTGGACAGGGGAAAAGGCTACACCTTC.

The rearrangement links TRBV30 to TRBJ1-2; 10 nucleotides agree with TRBD1. Germline CDR1 reads GTSNPN; CDR2 reads SVGIG (reference sequence). The CDR3 is 15 residues long. The junction had 9 bases not matched to a gene; V was cut back by 2 bases and J by 6 bases. CDR3 loop: CAWSKDRGRSNGYTF. The CDR3 nucleotides read TGTGCCTGGAGTAAAGACAGGGGGCGGAGTAATGGCTACACCTTC.

The CDR3 reads CASSGTVATDTQYF. The CDR3 coding sequence is TGTGCCAGCAGCGGGACAGTGGCGACAGATACGCAGTATTTT. The chain carries TRBV5-8 and TRBJ2-3, with 7 nucleotides matching TRBD1. Germline V lookup: CDR1 SGHTS, CDR2 YDEGEE. After removal of 4 bases from V and 3 bases from J, the junction contained 5 bases not matched to a gene. The CDR3 length is 14 residues.

This chain connects TRBV6-1 to TRBJ1-6; TRBD1 matches at 8 bases. From germline, CDR1 is MNHNS and CDR2 SASEGT. The CDR3 is 16 residues long. Losses at the gene ends were 2 bases for V and 13 bases for J; bases not matched to a gene: 13. The CDR3 sequence is CASSERAGGYEYPLHF. The CDR3 nucleotides read TGTGCCAGCAGTGAAAGGGCAGGGGGCTACGAGTACCCCCTCCACTTT.

The sample holds a few counts of this clone. J is TRBJ1-3 and V is TRBV6-5, with 7 bases aligning to TRBD1. V gave up 5 bases and J gave up 2 bases; unmatched junction bases: 6. The CDR3 is 15 residues long. The germline V gene has CDR1 MNHEY and CDR2 SVGAGI. The CDR3 protein is CASSNPGQTGNTIYF. CDR3 bases: TGTGCCAGCAGTAATCCGGGACAGACTGGAAACACCATATATTTT.

This rearrangement joins TRBV29-1 to TRBJ2-2; no clear D gene. V was trimmed by 5 bases and J by 7 bases, leaving 14 bases between them. CDR3 length equals 13 residues. Germline-derived CDR1 and CDR2 are SQVTM and ANQGSEA. In DNA form, the CDR3 reads TGCAGCGTTTTCCTAGGATCAGTCGGGGAGCTGTTTTTT. Protein sequence: CSVFLGSVGELFF.

The chain couples TRBV2 to TRBJ1-1; D is perhaps TRBD1 (5 bases). V lost 9 bases and J 1 base, leaving 12 bases between the germline ends. Germline V CDR1 and CDR2: SNHLY, FYNNEI. The CDR3 is 13 amino acids. For the CDR3, the DNA is TGTGCCAGGACAGTGGACACGAACACTGAAGCTTTCTTT. The encoded protein is CARTVDTNTEAFF.

The rearrangement joins TRBV6-2 or TRBV6-3 to TRBJ1-2, with 12 positions matching TRBD1. With V trimmed by 5 bases and J by 7 bases, 11 bases remained unmatched. Germline V gene lookup returns CDR1 MNHEY and CDR2 SVGEGT. The CDR3 consists of 16 residues. CDR3 residues: CASSPGTGGAVTGYTF. The CDR3 DNA reads as TGTGCCAGCAGTCCCGGGACAGGGGGCGCGGTAACTGGCTACACCTTC.

The chain recombines TRBV3-1 (or the pseudogene TRBV3-2) with TRBJ1-1, with 7 bases that match TRBD1. Germline values: CDR1 LGHDT, CDR2 YNNKEL (reference sequence). The CDR3 runs 15 residues. The V gene end was trimmed by 1 base and the J gene end by 0 bases; junction bases not matched to a gene: 2. The CDR3 is CASSQGGQLNTEAFF. In DNA form, the CDR3 reads TGTGCCAGCAGCCAAGGGGGACAGCTGAACACTGAAGCTTTCTTT.

The chain couples TRBV7-3 to TRBJ1-2; weak D call: TRBD1 (5 bases). The V gene lost 2 bases and the J gene lost 8 bases, with 15 bases spanning the gap. The CDR3 runs 14 residues. Germline-derived CDR1 and CDR2 are SGHTA and FQGTGA. The CDR3 region has the DNA TGTGCCAGCAGCTTACAGGGTCGGGTTGGAGGCTACACCTTC. The encoded protein is CASSLQGRVGGYTF.

The V gene is TRBV4-1, the J gene TRBJ1-4, with D possibly TRBD1 on 5 matching bases. The germline V and J ends were trimmed by 4 bases and 3 bases, with 12 bases remaining between them. CDR1 MGHRA and CDR2 YSYEKL come from the germline V gene. This CDR3 comprises 15 residues. CDR3 sequence reads: CASSLGGGANEKLFF. The CDR3 coding sequence is TGCGCCAGCAGCCTCGGCGGGGGAGCTAATGAAAAACTGTTTTTT.

This clone appeared once. The rearrangement uses TRBV4-1 and TRBJ1-1; tentatively, D is TRBD1 (5 bases). This CDR3 has 15 residues. In germline, CDR1 is MGHRA, CDR2 YSYEKL. Deletions cut 0 bases from V and 9 bases from J, with 17 bases between. The CDR3 protein is CASSQDFTQGSKAFF. The CDR3 DNA sequence: TGCGCCAGCAGCCAAGATTTTACGCAGGGATCTAAAGCTTTCTTT.

This clone was recorded only once. The CDR3 loop is CASSQWGGSTDTQYF. In DNA, the CDR3 is TGTGCCAGCAGCCAGTGGGGCGGTAGCACAGATACGCAGTATTTT. The rearrangement links TRBV3-1 (or the pseudogene TRBV3-2) to TRBJ2-3; D possibly corresponds to TRBD1 (5 bases). V lost 3 bases to trimming and J lost 0 bases, with 10 bases between them. Germline V gene data show CDR1 as LGHDT and CDR2 as YNNKEL (reference sequence). The CDR3 has 15 amino acids.

The chain links TRBV6-5 to TRBJ1-1; weak D call: TRBD1 (6 bases). The CDR3 runs 15 residues. In germline, CDR1 is MNHEY, CDR2 SVGAGI. Between the trimmed V and J ends, which lost 7 bases and 2 bases, there was a span of 17 bases. CDR3 DNA sequence: TGTGCCAGCACCCCCAACCAGGGGAGAAACACTGAAGCTTTCTTT. It encodes CASTPNQGRNTEAFF.

Details on this clone: One end of the junction is discordant with germline, which a read error may explain. V gene TRBV2 combines with J gene TRBJ1-2; perhaps TRBD1 as D (5 bases). CDR1 is SNHLY and CDR2 is FYNNEI in the germline V gene. The CDR3 is 13 amino acids. In nucleotides, the CDR3 is TGTGCCAGCAGGGAAGACAGAAACTATGGCTACACCTTC. Protein sequence: CASREDRNYGYTF.

This sequence joins TRBV11-2 and TRBJ1-1, with D possibly matching TRBD1 (6 bases). The V gene lost 5 bases and the J gene lost 3 bases, with 13 bases spanning the gap. CDR1 is SGHAT, CDR2 FQNNGV, per germline. This CDR3 is 14 amino acids long. The CDR3 sequence: CASSEGQTYTEAFF. The CDR3 coding sequence is TGTGCCAGCAGCGAAGGACAGACTTACACTGAAGCTTTCTTT. Full variable domain (rest looked up from reference TRBV11-2 and TRBJ1-1): EAGVAQSPRYKIIEKRQSVAFWCNPISGHATLYWYQQILGQGPKLLIQFQNNGVVDDSQLPKDRFSAERLKGVDSTLKIQPAKLEDSAVYLCASSEGQTYTEAFFGQGTRLTVV.

The chain joins TRBV5-1 to TRBJ2-5, with 13 nucleotides matching TRBD2. V dropped 0 bases and J dropped 2; count of bases not matched to a gene: 4. The CDR3 runs 17 residues. Per germline, CDR1 SGHRS and CDR2 YFSETQ. CDR3 in DNA: TGCGCCAGCAGCTTGGTCTCACTAGCGGGGGGGCAAGAGACCCAGTACTTC. Amino acid sequence: CASSLVSLAGGQETQYF.

This clone was found once. This rearrangement joins TRBV19 to TRBJ2-5; TRBD2 matches at 13 bases. The CDR3 has 16 residues. Per the germline V gene, CDR1 is LNHDA and CDR2 is SQIVND (reference sequence). V lost 4 bases to trimming and J lost 4 bases; unmatched junction nucleotides: 6. Written as DNA, the CDR3 is TGTGCCAGTAGTAGAACTAGCGGGGGGGCCGTAGAGACCCAGTACTTC. Protein product: CASSRTSGGAVETQYF.

The V call is TRBV5-4, the J call TRBJ2-7, with TRBD2 identical over 8 bases. The CDR3 extends over 15 amino acids. With V trimmed by 4 bases and J by 1 base, 7 bases remained unmatched. Per germline, CDR1 SGHNT and CDR2 YYREEE (reference sequence). CDR3 region: CASSLLGGGSYEQYF. The CDR3 DNA follows: TGTGCCAGCAGCCTGCTTGGCGGGGGGTCCTACGAGCAGTACTTC.

This chain uses TRBV19 with TRBJ1-1, with 8 bases identical to TRBD1. After removal of 9 bases from V and 1 base from J, the junction contained 10 bases not matched to a gene. The CDR3 sequence is 15 residues long. Germline loops: CDR1 LNHDA, CDR2 SQIVND (reference sequence). CDR3 sequence: CASYDRGIGNTEAFF. In DNA form, the CDR3 reads TGTGCCAGCTACGACAGGGGAATAGGGAACACTGAAGCTTTCTTT.

The CDR3 sequence is CSVPTTAYNEQFF. The CDR3 nucleotides read TGCAGCGTGCCGACGACAGCCTACAATGAGCAGTTCTTC. The J gene is TRBJ2-1, the V gene TRBV29-1; weak D call: TRBD1 (5 bases). CDR1 SQVTM and CDR2 ANQGSEA come from the germline V gene. The ends were cut back, 6 bases at V and 2 bases at J, with 11 bases in the middle. The CDR3 runs 13 residues.

J is TRBJ1-4 and V is TRBV5-5, with a possible D match to TRBD1 (5 bases). The germline gives CDR1 SGHKS, CDR2 YYEKEE (reference sequence). V dropped 4 bases and J dropped 4 bases, with 14 bases sitting between them. This CDR3 spans 15 amino acids. As DNA, the CDR3 is TGTGCCAGCAGCCGCCTAGGGGAAGGTAATGAAAAACTGTTTTTT. This codes for CASSRLGEGNEKLFF.

The chain couples TRBV7-2 to TRBJ2-1; D call uncertain. This CDR3 is 12 amino acids long. The germline CDR1 and CDR2 sequences are SGHTA and FQGNSA. V was cut by 2 bases and J by 5 bases, with 4 bases left in between. This CDR3 reads CASSLYNNEQFF. The CDR3 DNA sequence: TGTGCCAGCAGCTTATACAACAATGAGCAGTTCTTC.

V usage is TRBV5-4 and J usage is TRBJ2-5, with D possibly being TRBD2 (5 bases). The V and J ends lost 2 bases and 3 bases respectively, with 11 bases between them. This CDR3 contains 14 residues. Germline V gene data show CDR1 as SGHNT and CDR2 as YYREEE (reference sequence). This chain's CDR3 is CASSFPGREETQYF. The CDR3 DNA follows: TGTGCCAGCAGCTTCCCGGGAAGAGAAGAGACCCAGTACTTC.

This chain uses TRBV12-3 or TRBV12-4 with TRBJ1-4; D unresolved. The CDR3 has 12 residues. Deletions cut 6 bases from V and 8 bases from J, with 10 bases between. DNA of the CDR3: TGTGCCAGCAGCTACATCGGGGAAAAACTGTTTTTT. Amino acids: CASSYIGEKLFF.

This clone showed up just once. The chain is built from TRBV4-1 and TRBJ2-3; D unclear. Germline CDR1 MGHRA, CDR2 YSYEKL. The CDR3 totals 14 residues. V dropped 0 bases and J dropped 6 bases, with 10 bases sitting between them. CDR3 sequence: CASSQERVEDTQYF. The CDR3 coding sequence is TGCGCCAGCAGCCAAGAACGGGTAGAGGATACGCAGTATTTT.

This clone came up a few times. The gene calls are TRBV19 and TRBJ2-1; no clear D. This CDR3 has 19 amino acids. CDR1 LNHDA and CDR2 SQIVND come from the germline V gene (reference sequence). V dropped 3 bases and J dropped 0 bases, with 21 bases sitting between them. CDR3 bases: TGTGCCAGTAGTATGAGGCGACCAACACTCGAAAGCTCCTACAATGAGCAGTTCTTC. Translated, it gives CASSMRRPTLESSYNEQFF.

CDR3 sequence reads: CACWVGGYEQYF. In DNA form, the CDR3 reads TGTGCCTGCTGGGTTGGCGGCTACGAGCAGTACTTC. This chain links TRBV12-3 or TRBV12-4 with TRBJ2-7, with D uncertain. This CDR3 contains 12 residues. Trimming removed 11 bases from V and 3 bases from J, with 14 bases in between.